Listed below are T cell receptor beta chains from one sample, sequenced in a study of cytomegalovirus exposure and HLA in healthy donors. Sequencing was performed with immunoSEQ multiplex PCR; in TCRdb, only in-frame clones are kept and a portion is missing. This table has approximately 180,000 clones, 80% to 85% appearing once. Sequencing input: PBMCs. Receptors were obtained from a woman aged 25 to 39 in good health and CMV-seronegative. Both conserved end residues are part of each CDR3. Each record gives: D gene, clone size, V gene, J gene, CDR3 DNA, CDR3 protein. The D gene is left open where the match is weak. Only some rows state a clone size, as once, few, many or a class for expanded clones.

>-|-|TRBV6-1|TRBJ1-5
TGTGCCAGCAGCTCGAATCAGCCCCAGCATTTT
CASSSNQPQHF
>TRBD1|once|TRBV27|TRBJ2-1
TGTGCCAGCAGTTTATATGGGACAGTCAATGAGCAGTTCTTC
CASSLYGTVNEQFF
>TRBD1|few|TRBV19|TRBJ1-4
TGTGCCAGCAGCGGACAGGGACGGGAAAAACTGTTTTTT
CASSGQGREKLFF
>-|few|TRBV5-1|TRBJ2-3
TGCGCCAGCAGCTTACAGGAGCACACAGATACGCAGTATTTT
CASSLQEHTDTQYF
>-|-|TRBV27|TRBJ2-7
TGTGCCAGCAGTCCCTTAGGCGGGATTAGGTCCTACGAGCAGTACTTC
CASSPLGGIRSYEQYF
>-|-|TRBV28|TRBJ2-7
TGTGCCAGCAGTTTAGTTAACCTAGGGGCGCGGTATGATCAGTACTTC
CASSLVNLGARYDQYF
>TRBD1|-|TRBV2|TRBJ2-2
TGTGCCAGCAGCGACAGGGTGGGGACCGGGGAGCTGTTTTTT
CASSDRVGTGELFF
>TRBD1|once|TRBV28|TRBJ2-7
TGTGCCAGCAGTTCTAGACTGACCAACGGACAGGTCTACGAGCAGTACTTC
CASSSRLTNGQVYEQYF
>-|-|TRBV6-5|TRBJ2-5
TGTGCCAGCAGTTACCGGGACATTCAAGAGACCCAGTACTTC
CASSYRDIQETQYF
>TRBD2|-|TRBV9|TRBJ2-3
TGTGCCAGCAGCGTAGTGGGGACTAGCGGAACAGATACGCAGTATTTT
CASSVVGTSGTDTQYF
>-|-|TRBV12-1|TRBJ2-7
TGTGCCAGCAGCTTTGAAGCTCGGCAGGGGGCGGCTGACGAGCAGTACTTC
CASSFEARQGAADEQYF
>-|-|TRBV11-1|TRBJ1-1
TGTGCCAGCGGGCGTGGAGGGGTTGATGGCACTGAAGCTTTCTTT
CASGRGGVDGTEAFF
>-|-|TRBV27|TRBJ1-1
TGTGCCAGCAGTTTATATAGCGAGAACACTGAAGCTTTCTTT
CASSLYSENTEAFF
>TRBD1|-|TRBV4-3|TRBJ2-7
TGCGCCAGCAGCCCAGAACCCCTCTGGACAGGGAAGAACGAGCAGTACTTC
CASSPEPLWTGKNEQYF
>TRBD1|-|TRBV14|TRBJ2-2
TGTGCCAGCAGCCCACAGGGGTGGGGCACCGGGGAGCTGTTTTTT
CASSPQGWGTGELFF
>-|-|TRBV7-9|TRBJ2-3
TGTGCCAGCAGCTTCGGGGGACAGAGGACAGATACGCAGTATTTT
CASSFGGQRTDTQYF
>-|few|TRBV28|TRBJ1-2
TGTGCCAGCAGTTTGATAGGATCCTGGGGGGCCTTC
CASSLIGSWGAF
>-|-|TRBV2|TRBJ1-2
TGTGCCAGCAGTGATGGCCCTAACTATGGCTACACCTTC
CASSDGPNYGYTF
>TRBD1|-|TRBV7-9|TRBJ2-7
TGTGCCAGCAAAGTGGGGACAGGGCCTTACGAGCAGTACTTC
CASKVGTGPYEQYF
>-|-|TRBV9|TRBJ2-3
TGTGCCAGCAGCCCCTACTCGGGAGAGAACACAGATACGCAGTATTTT
CASSPYSGENTDTQYF
>-|-|TRBV7-9|TRBJ2-3
TGTGCCAGCAGATCAAACCCGGCGGGGGCGGGGAATACGCAGTATTTT
CASRSNPAGAGNTQYF
>TRBD1|-|TRBV5-5|TRBJ2-5
TGTGCCAGCAGCTTGCAGGGGGCTAGACGAGAGACCCAGTACTTC
CASSLQGARRETQYF
>TRBD2|-|TRBV10-3|TRBJ2-7
TGTGCCATCTCCTCCGGGATAGCGGGGGTCTACGAGCAGTACTTC
CAISSGIAGVYEQYF
>TRBD2|-|TRBV5-1|TRBJ2-1
TGCGCCAGCAGCTTGGGACTAGCGGGGGCCGGTGAGCAGTTCTTC
CASSLGLAGAGEQFF
>-|-|TRBV10-1|TRBJ2-7
TGCGCCAGCAGTGAGTCCCCGGGACAATTTTTTCACTTC
CASSESPGQFFHF
>TRBD1|-|TRBV5-6|TRBJ1-2
TGTGCCAGCAGCTTGGGCAGGGGGTATGGCTACACCTTC
CASSLGRGYGYTF
>TRBD2|-|TRBV27|TRBJ2-1
TGTGCCAGCAGTTTATGGGGAAGGGGACTAGCGGGGGGGCGCGATGAGCAGTTCTTC
CASSLWGRGLAGGRDEQFF
>TRBD2|-|TRBV10-3|TRBJ2-3
TGTGCCATCAGTCCGGGACTAGCGGTAGATACGCAGTATTTT
CAISPGLAVDTQYF
>-|-|TRBV5-1|TRBJ1-2
TGCGCCAGCAGCTTGTTCGGTCGGGGGGACTATGGCTACACCTTC
CASSLFGRGDYGYTF
>TRBD2|few|TRBV7-9|TRBJ2-3
TGTGCCAGCACCCTGGAGCGGGGGGATACGCAGTATTTT
CASTLERGDTQYF
>-|-|TRBV28|TRBJ1-5
TGTGCCAGCAGTTTAGGGGCAGGGGCCAGCTTCGGGTGGGTTCAGCCCCAGCATTTT
CASSLGAGASFGWVQPQHF
>TRBD1|-|TRBV28|TRBJ1-6
TGTGCCAGCAGTGTTCCGGGACAGGGGATCCCATATTATAATTCACCCCTCCACTTT
CASSVPGQGIPYYNSPLHF
>TRBD2|-|TRBV4-1|TRBJ2-1
TGCGCCAGCAGCCAAGAATTAGGGTGGGGGGGGGAGCAGTTCTTC
CASSQELGWGGEQFF
>-|-|TRBV10-1|TRBJ2-3
TGCGCCAGCAGTGAGTTGGTGGGGGGGCGCACAGATACGCAGTATTTT
CASSELVGGRTDTQYF
>TRBD1|few|TRBV4-1|TRBJ2-7
TGCGCCAGCAGTTACCGGGACAGGGTCTACGAGCAGTACTTC
CASSYRDRVYEQYF
>-|-|TRBV9|TRBJ2-1
TGTGCCAGCAGCGTAGGGACTAACGGTAACAATGAGCAGTTCTTC
CASSVGTNGNNEQFF
>-|few|TRBV14|TRBJ2-7
TGTGCCAGCAGCCAAGTTGGAACAGGCGAGCAGTACTTC
CASSQVGTGEQYF
>-|-|TRBV30|TRBJ2-5
TGTGCCCGGAGTGTACAGGAGGGCGAGACCCAGTACTTC
CARSVQEGETQYF
>-|-|TRBV6-1|TRBJ2-3
TGTGCCAGCAGTGTCCAGGGGGATACGCAGTATTTT
CASSVQGDTQYF
>TRBD1|-|TRBV19|TRBJ1-2
TGTGCCAGTAGTACAAACCTCCACTCATTGGACAGGTTCATGAACTATGGCTACACCTTC
CASSTNLHSLDRFMNYGYTF
>TRBD2|-|TRBV7-8|TRBJ2-3
TGTGCCAGCAGCCTCAGCGGGGGGGGATCTAGCACAGATACGCAGTATTTT
CASSLSGGGSSTDTQYF
>-|-|TRBV19|TRBJ2-2
TGTGCCAGTAGTCACGGCCGTAGGGGAAATACGAACACCGGGGAGCTGTTTTTT
CASSHGRRGNTNTGELFF
>TRBD1|-|TRBV19|TRBJ1-2
TGTGCCAGTAGTATTGAAGGACAGGGCCACTATGGCTACACCTTC
CASSIEGQGHYGYTF
>TRBD1|-|TRBV6-1|TRBJ1-2
TGTGCCAGCAGTCTCCCCAGGGGGAACCCGCGGGGCTACACCTTC
CASSLPRGNPRGYTF
>TRBD1|-|TRBV6-5|TRBJ2-5
TGTGCCAGCAGTTACACACGGACAGGGGTGGAGACCCAGTACTTC
CASSYTRTGVETQYF
>TRBD2|-|TRBV27|TRBJ2-5
TGTGCCAACAGTCCAGGGACTAGCGGGAGAAGTGAGACCCAGTACTTC
CANSPGTSGRSETQYF
>TRBD2|-|TRBV5-3|TRBJ2-7
TGTGCCAGAAGCTTGGAGACTAGCGGGAGCGAGCAGTACTTC
CARSLETSGSEQYF
>TRBD2|-|TRBV7-2|TRBJ2-1
TGTGCCAGCAGCTTGGTTAGCGGGAGCTCCTACAATGAGCAGTTCTTC
CASSLVSGSSYNEQFF